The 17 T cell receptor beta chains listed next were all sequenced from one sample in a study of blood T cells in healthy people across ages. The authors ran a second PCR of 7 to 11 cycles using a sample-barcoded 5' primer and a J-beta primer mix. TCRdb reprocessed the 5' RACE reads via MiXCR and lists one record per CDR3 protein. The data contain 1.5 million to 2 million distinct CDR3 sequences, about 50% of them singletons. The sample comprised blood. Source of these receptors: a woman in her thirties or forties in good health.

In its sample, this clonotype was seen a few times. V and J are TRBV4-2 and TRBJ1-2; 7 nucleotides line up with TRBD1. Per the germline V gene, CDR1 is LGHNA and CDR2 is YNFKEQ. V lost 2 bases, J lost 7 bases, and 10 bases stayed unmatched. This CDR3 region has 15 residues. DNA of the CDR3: TGTGCCAGCAGCCAAACCACGAGGGGGCTCAGTGGCTACACCTTC. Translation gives CASSQTTRGLSGYTF.

CDR3 sequence: CSARDRYRGRVKDTEAFF. Here the CDR3 DNA reads TGCAGTGCTAGAGATAGGTACAGGGGGCGCGTTAAGGACACTGAAGCTTTCTTT. The chain links TRBV20-1 to TRBJ1-1, with 9 bases matching TRBD1. Per germline, CDR1 DFQATT and CDR2 SNEGSKA (reference sequence). V was clipped by 0 bases and J by 3 bases; unmatched bases: 14. The CDR3 runs to 18 residues.

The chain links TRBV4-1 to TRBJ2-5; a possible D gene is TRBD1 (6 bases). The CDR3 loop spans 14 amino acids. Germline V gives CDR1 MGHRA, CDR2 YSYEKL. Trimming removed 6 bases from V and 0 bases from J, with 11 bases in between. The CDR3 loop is CASRGDRYQETQYF. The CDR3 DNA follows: TGCGCCAGCAGGGGAGACAGGTACCAAGAGACCCAGTACTTC.

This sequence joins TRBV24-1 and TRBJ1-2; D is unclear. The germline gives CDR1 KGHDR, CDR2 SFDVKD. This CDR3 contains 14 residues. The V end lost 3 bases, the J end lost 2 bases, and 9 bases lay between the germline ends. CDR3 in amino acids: CATSDRILNYGYTF. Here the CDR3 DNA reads TGTGCCACCAGTGATCGGATTTTAAACTATGGCTACACCTTC.

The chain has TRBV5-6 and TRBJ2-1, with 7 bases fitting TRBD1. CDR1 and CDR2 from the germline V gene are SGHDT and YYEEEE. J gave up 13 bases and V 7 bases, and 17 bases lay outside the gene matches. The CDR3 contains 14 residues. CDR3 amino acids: CASLRDRVKETQFF. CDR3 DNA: TGTGCCAGCCTCCGAGACAGGGTTAAAGAGACCCAGTTCTTC.

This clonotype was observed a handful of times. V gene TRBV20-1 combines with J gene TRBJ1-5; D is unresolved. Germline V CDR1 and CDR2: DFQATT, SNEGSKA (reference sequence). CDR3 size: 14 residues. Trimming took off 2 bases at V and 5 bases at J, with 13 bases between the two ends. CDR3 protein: CSARRTAEYQPQHF. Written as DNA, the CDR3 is TGCAGTGCTAGAAGAACAGCGGAATATCAGCCCCAGCATTTT.

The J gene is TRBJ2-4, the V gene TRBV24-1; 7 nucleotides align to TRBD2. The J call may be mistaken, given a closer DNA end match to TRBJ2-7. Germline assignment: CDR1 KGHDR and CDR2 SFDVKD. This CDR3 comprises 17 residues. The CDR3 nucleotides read TGTGCCACCAGTGATCTTGGGATGGGACTATCCGCCTACGAGCAGTACTTC. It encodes CATSDLGMGLSAYEQYF.

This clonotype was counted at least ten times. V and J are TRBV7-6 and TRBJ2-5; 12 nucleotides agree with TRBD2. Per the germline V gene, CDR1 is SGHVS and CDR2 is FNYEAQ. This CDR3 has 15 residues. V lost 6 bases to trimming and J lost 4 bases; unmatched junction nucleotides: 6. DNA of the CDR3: TGTGCCAGCAGTCTAGCGGGGGGGCCTGGAGAGACCCAGTACTTC. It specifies CASSLAGGPGETQYF. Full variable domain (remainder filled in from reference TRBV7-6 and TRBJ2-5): GAGVSQSPRYKVTKRGQDVALRCDPISGHVSLYWYRQALGQGPEFLTYFNYEAQQDKSGLPNDRFSAERPEGSISTLTIQRTEQRDSAMYRCASSLAGGPGETQYFGPGTRLLVL.

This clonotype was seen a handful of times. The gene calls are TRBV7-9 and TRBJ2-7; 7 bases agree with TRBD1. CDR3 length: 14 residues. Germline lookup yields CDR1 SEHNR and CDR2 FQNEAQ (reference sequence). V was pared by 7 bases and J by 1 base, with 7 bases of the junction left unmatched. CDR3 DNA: TGTGCCAGCACCCTAGGGGGCTTTTCCTACGAGCAGTACTTC. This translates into CASTLGGFSYEQYF.

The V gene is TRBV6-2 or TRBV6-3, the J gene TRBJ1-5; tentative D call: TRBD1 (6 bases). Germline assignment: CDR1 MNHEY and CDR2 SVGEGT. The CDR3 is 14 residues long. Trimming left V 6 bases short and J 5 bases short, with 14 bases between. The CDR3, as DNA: TGTGCCAGCAGAGACAGGTGGGTGGATCAGCCCCAGCATTTT. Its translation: CASRDRWVDQPQHF.

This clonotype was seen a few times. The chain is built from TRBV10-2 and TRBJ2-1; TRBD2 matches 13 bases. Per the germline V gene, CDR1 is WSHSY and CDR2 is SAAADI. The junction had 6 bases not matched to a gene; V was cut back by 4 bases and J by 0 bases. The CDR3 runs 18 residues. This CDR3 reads CASSVGLAGESSYNEQFF. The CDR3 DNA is TGCGCCAGCAGTGTCGGACTAGCGGGGGAAAGCTCCTACAATGAGCAGTTCTTC.

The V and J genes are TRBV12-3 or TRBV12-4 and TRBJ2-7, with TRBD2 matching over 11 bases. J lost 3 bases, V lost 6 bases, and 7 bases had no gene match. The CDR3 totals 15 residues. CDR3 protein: CASRVSGGARYEQYF. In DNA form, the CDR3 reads TGTGCCAGCAGGGTTAGCGGGGGGGCCCGCTACGAGCAGTACTTC.

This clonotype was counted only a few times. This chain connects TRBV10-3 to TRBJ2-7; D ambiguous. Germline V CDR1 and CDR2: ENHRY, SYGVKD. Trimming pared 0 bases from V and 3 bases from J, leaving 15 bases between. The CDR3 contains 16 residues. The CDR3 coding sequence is TGTGCCATCAGTGAGTCGCCAGACACGGGTGACTACGAGCAGTACTTC. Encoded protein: CAISESPDTGDYEQYF.

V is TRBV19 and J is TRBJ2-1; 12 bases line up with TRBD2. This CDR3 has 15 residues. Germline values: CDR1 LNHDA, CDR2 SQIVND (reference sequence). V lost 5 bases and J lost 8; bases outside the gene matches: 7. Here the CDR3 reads CASSPWTSGKDEQFF. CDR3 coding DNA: TGTGCCAGTAGTCCATGGACTAGCGGGAAGGATGAGCAGTTCTTC.

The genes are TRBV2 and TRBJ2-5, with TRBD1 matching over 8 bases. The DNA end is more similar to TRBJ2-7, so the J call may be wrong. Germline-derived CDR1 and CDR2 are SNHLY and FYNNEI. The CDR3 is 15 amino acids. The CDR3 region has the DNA TGTGCCAGCAGTGGCGGGGACAGGAACATCTACGAGCAGTACTTC. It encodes CASSGGDRNIYEQYF.

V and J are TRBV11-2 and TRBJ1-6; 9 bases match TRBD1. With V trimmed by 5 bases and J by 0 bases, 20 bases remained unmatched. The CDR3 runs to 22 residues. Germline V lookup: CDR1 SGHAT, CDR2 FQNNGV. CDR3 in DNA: TGTGCCAGCAGCCTTTACCCGGGACAGGGCATCACCGCGAGCTCCTATAATTCACCCCTCCACTTT. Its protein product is CASSLYPGQGITASSYNSPLHF. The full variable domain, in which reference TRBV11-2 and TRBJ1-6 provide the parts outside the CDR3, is EAGVAQSPRYKIIEKRQSVAFWCNPISGHATLYWYQQILGQGPKLLIQFQNNGVVDDSQLPKDRFSAERLKGVDSTLKIQPAKLEDSAVYLCASSLYPGQGITASSYNSPLHFGNGTRLTVT.

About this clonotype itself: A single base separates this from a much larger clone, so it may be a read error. The CDR3 nucleotides read TGTGCCAGCAGGCAGCGGGCCCAAGAGACCCAGTACTTC. Encoded protein: CASRQRAQETQYF. The V gene is TRBV14, the J gene TRBJ2-5; tentatively, D is TRBD2 (6 bases). The germline gives CDR1 SGHDN, CDR2 FVKESK. The ends were cut back, 6 bases at V and 1 base at J, with 9 bases in the middle. The CDR3 extends over 13 amino acids.